This T cell receptor beta chain is drawn from a study of T cell responses to AZD1222 COVID-19 vaccine. The V and J ends lost 0 bases and 6 bases respectively, with 15 bases between them. CDR1 is MNHEY, CDR2 SMNVEV, per germline (reference sequence). The CDR3 covers 15 residues. The repertoire was sequenced with immunoSEQ multiplex PCR; TCRdb's copy has only in-frame clones and lacks some. The profile shows roughly 140,000 clones, more than 85% of them singletons. The receptor's source is an adult who received the AZD1222 COVID-19 vaccine. This sequence joins TRBV27 and TRBJ2-7; the D call may be TRBD1 or TRBD2 (7 bases each). The sample here was peripheral blood, taken 28 days after the second AZD1222 dose. This CDR3 reads CASSLSPTGRVEQYF. The CDR3 DNA sequence: TGTGCCAGCAGTTTATCCCCGACAGGGAGGGTCGAGCAGTACTTC.